The TCR beta chain under discussion was sequenced for a study of T cell changes during pregnancy in multiple sclerosis. The CDR3 has 16 amino acids. V dropped 6 bases and J dropped 0 bases, with 15 bases sitting between them. The protocol was immunoSEQ multiplex PCR, while the TCRdb copy is restricted to in-frame clones and leaves out a portion. The repertoire includes about 70,000 clones, about 93% of them detected once, and over 0.25% sits in the top ten. This clonotype originated in a female donor with multiple sclerosis, enrolled in a pregnancy study. The specimen was CD4+ T cells from peripheral blood mononuclear cells, collected after pregnancy. This chain uses TRBV6-7 with TRBJ2-4; D gene ambiguous. TRBV6-7 is an ORF; its function is uncertain. Here the CDR3 reads CASSHQSPLAKNIQYF. In DNA form, the CDR3 reads TGTGCCAGCAGCCATCAGTCACCTCTAGCCAAAAACATTCAGTACTTC.